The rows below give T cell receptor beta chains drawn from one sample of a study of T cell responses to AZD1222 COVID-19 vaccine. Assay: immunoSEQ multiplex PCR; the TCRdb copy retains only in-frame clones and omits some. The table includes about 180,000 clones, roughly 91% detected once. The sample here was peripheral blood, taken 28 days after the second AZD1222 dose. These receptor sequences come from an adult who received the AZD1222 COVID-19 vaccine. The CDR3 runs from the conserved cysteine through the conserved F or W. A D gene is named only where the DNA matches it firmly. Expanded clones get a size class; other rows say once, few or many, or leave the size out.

TGCGCCAGCAGCCTCCGATCTAGCGGGAGCAATGAGCAGTTCTTC,CASSLRSSGSNEQFF,TRBD2,TRBJ2-1,TRBV5-1,once
TGCGCCAGCAGCCAAGAAAAGTCGCGGGATACGCAGTATTTT,CASSQEKSRDTQYF,-,TRBJ2-3,TRBV4-3,-
TGTGCCAGCAGTGGGCTAGCGGGAGGGGAAGAGACCCAGTACTTC,CASSGLAGGEETQYF,TRBD2,TRBJ2-5,TRBV27,-
TGTGCCAGCAGCCCCGGAGCTAGCATTCGAGGCGGGGAGCTGTTTTTT,CASSPGASIRGGELFF,-,TRBJ2-2,TRBV7-9,-
TGTGCCACAACTTCTAGCGGGGTCCCCGAAGAGCTGTTTTTT,CATTSSGVPEELFF,TRBD2,TRBJ2-2,TRBV19,-
TGTGCCAGCGGTTACGGGAGGTACGAGCAGTACTTC,CASGYGRYEQYF,TRBD2,TRBJ2-7,TRBV28,-
TGCGCCAGCAGTCGCCCCCTCGGGGACGACAGCACAGATACGCAGTATTTT,CASSRPLGDDSTDTQYF,-,TRBJ2-3,TRBV10-1,-
TGTGCCAGCAGCCTTGGGGCTAGCGGCCAAGAGACCCAGTACTTC,CASSLGASGQETQYF,TRBD2,TRBJ2-5,TRBV6-1,-
TGTGCCAGCAGGGGGGGTGATGAGCAGTTCTTC,CASRGGDEQFF,-,TRBJ2-1,TRBV12-3/TRBV12-4,-
TGTGCCAGCAGCCCGACAGTTTACGAGCAGTACTTC,CASSPTVYEQYF,-,TRBJ2-7,TRBV3-1/TRBV3-2,-
TGTGCCAGCAGCGTCGCCGGGACCCCGAAGGAGACCCAGTACTTC,CASSVAGTPKETQYF,-,TRBJ2-5,TRBV2,few
TGTGCCAGCAAGACTAGCGGGAGGTACAATGAGCAGTTCTTC,CASKTSGRYNEQFF,TRBD2,TRBJ2-1,TRBV7-3,few
TGTGCCAGCAGCCAAGACCGCCCAGGGACAGATACGCAGTATTTT,CASSQDRPGTDTQYF,-,TRBJ2-3,TRBV3-1/TRBV3-2,-
TGTGCCAGTAGAGAAGACTACGAGCAGTACTTC,CASREDYEQYF,-,TRBJ2-7,TRBV19,-
TGTGCCAGCAGCCCAGGACAGGGGGTCCTTACCGGGGAGCTGTTTTTT,CASSPGQGVLTGELFF,TRBD1,TRBJ2-2,TRBV7-8,-
TGCGCCAGCAGCCAGGTGGGAGCGGGAAGGGGGAATGAGCAGTTCTTC,CASSQVGAGRGNEQFF,-,TRBJ2-1,TRBV4-1,-
TGTGCCAGCAGCCCACCTGCCGGGACACAGTACCAAGAGACCCAGTACTTC,CASSPPAGTQYQETQYF,-,TRBJ2-5,TRBV13,-